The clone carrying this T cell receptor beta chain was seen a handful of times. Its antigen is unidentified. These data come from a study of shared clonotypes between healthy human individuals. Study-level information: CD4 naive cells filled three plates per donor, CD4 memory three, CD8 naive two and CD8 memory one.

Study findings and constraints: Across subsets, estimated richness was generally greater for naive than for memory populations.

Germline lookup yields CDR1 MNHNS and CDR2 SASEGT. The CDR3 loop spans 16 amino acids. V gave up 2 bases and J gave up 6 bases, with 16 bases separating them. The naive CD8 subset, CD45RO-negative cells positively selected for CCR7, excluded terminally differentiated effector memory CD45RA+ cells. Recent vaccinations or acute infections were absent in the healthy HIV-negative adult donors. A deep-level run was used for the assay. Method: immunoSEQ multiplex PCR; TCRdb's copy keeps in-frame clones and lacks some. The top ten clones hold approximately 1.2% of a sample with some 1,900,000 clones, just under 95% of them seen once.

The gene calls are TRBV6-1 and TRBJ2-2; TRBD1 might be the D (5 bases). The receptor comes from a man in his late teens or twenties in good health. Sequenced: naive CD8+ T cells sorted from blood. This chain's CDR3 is CASSERGSVYSGELFF. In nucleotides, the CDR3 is TGTGCCAGCAGTGAAAGGGGTAGTGTGTACTCCGGGGAGCTGTTTTTT.